This entry concerns a single TCR beta chain. Its antigen is still unknown. The sample belongs to a study of T cell responses to AZD1222 COVID-19 vaccine. Study results and limitations: Seropositive AZD1222 recipients at baseline numbered only six or seven. Close to half of all spike-specific TCRs reportedly target regions of the variants that are unmutated. Two AZD1222 doses significantly raised spike-specific TCR breadth and depth over controls.

Germline loops: CDR1 MNHEY, CDR2 SVGAGI. This CDR3 has 14 residues. Trimming at V came to 6 bases and at J to 6 bases, leaving 5 bases not matched to a gene. The assay was immunoSEQ multiplex PCR, and TCRdb's table has in-frame clones only and misses some. The sample includes around 140,000 clones. The chain carries TRBV6-5 and TRBJ1-5; 10 positions match TRBD1. The sequencing sample was made of peripheral blood. The receptor was derived from an adult in good health. The CDR3 nucleotides are TGTGCCAGCAGGCCGGGACAGGGGTTTCAGCCCCAGCATTTT. Its protein is CASRPGQGFQPQHF.